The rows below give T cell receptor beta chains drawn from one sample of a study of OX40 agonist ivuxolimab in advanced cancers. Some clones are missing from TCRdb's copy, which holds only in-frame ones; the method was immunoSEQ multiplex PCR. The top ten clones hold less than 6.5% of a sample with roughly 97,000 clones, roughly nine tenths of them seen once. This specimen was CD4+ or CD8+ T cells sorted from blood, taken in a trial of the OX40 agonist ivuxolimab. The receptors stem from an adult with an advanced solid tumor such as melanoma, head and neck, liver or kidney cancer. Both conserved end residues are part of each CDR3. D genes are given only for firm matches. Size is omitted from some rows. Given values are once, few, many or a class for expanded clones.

cdr3_aa: CASSYRAGISTDTQYF
cdr3_nt: TGTGCCAGCAGTTACCGAGCGGGGATAAGCACAGATACGCAGTATTTT
j_call: TRBJ2-3
d_call: TRBD2
v_call: TRBV6-5
clone_size: NA

cdr3_aa: CASSLGQGAFSYEQYF
cdr3_nt: TGTGCCAGCAGCTTAGGGCAGGGGGCCTTCTCCTACGAGCAGTACTTC
j_call: TRBJ2-7
d_call: TRBD1
v_call: TRBV7-9
clone_size: NA

cdr3_aa: CASSPDRNSYEQYF
cdr3_nt: TGTGCCAGCAGCCCGGACCGTAACTCTTACGAGCAGTACTTC
j_call: TRBJ2-7
d_call: NA
v_call: TRBV7-9
clone_size: NA

cdr3_aa: CAWSVVRGNSPLHF
cdr3_nt: TGTGCCTGGAGTGTGGTCAGGGGCAATTCACCCCTCCACTTT
j_call: TRBJ1-6
d_call: NA
v_call: TRBV30
clone_size: NA

cdr3_aa: CASNPGLASYNEQFF
cdr3_nt: TGTGCCAGCAACCCAGGACTTGCAAGCTACAATGAGCAGTTCTTC
j_call: TRBJ2-1
d_call: NA
v_call: TRBV6-6
clone_size: NA

cdr3_aa: CASSLHLDSYNEQFF
cdr3_nt: TGCGCCAGCAGCTTGCACCTCGACTCCTACAATGAGCAGTTCTTC
j_call: TRBJ2-1
d_call: NA
v_call: TRBV5-1
clone_size: once

cdr3_aa: CASSLIGRGLADTQYF
cdr3_nt: TGTGCCAGCAGCTTAATCGGCCGGGGGCTGGCAGATACGCAGTATTTT
j_call: TRBJ2-3
d_call: NA
v_call: TRBV7-9
clone_size: NA

cdr3_aa: CASSLDPRQGDEKLFF
cdr3_nt: TGTGCCAGCAGCTTGGACCCCCGACAGGGGGATGAAAAACTGTTTTTT
j_call: TRBJ1-4
d_call: TRBD1
v_call: TRBV5-6
clone_size: NA

cdr3_aa: CASSLGGQLNTEAFF
cdr3_nt: TGCGCCAGCAGCTTGGGGGGACAGCTTAACACTGAAGCTTTCTTT
j_call: TRBJ1-1
d_call: TRBD1
v_call: TRBV5-1
clone_size: once

cdr3_aa: CASSPARTGAYNGEKLFF
cdr3_nt: TGTGCCAGCAGCCCGGCTCGGACAGGGGCATATAATGGTGAAAAACTGTTTTTT
j_call: TRBJ1-4
d_call: TRBD1
v_call: TRBV5-5
clone_size: NA

cdr3_aa: CASSYTGGGYGYTF
cdr3_nt: TGTGCCAGCAGTTACACGGGGGGTGGCTATGGCTACACCTTC
j_call: TRBJ1-2
d_call: NA
v_call: TRBV6-5
clone_size: NA

cdr3_aa: CASRSGNYEQYF
cdr3_nt: TGTGCCAGTAGGTCAGGGAACTACGAGCAGTACTTC
j_call: TRBJ2-7
d_call: NA
v_call: TRBV19
clone_size: NA

cdr3_aa: CASSLGGYGTGELFF
cdr3_nt: TGTGCCAGCAGCTTAGGGGGGTACGGCACCGGGGAGCTGTTTTTT
j_call: TRBJ2-2
d_call: NA
v_call: TRBV11-2
clone_size: once

cdr3_aa: CASSLPLGHFDEQYF
cdr3_nt: TGTGCCAGCAGCTTACCCCTGGGACATTTTGACGAGCAGTACTTC
j_call: TRBJ2-7
d_call: NA
v_call: TRBV11-2
clone_size: NA

cdr3_aa: CASSLDSRAREQFF
cdr3_nt: TGTGCCAGCAGCTTAGATTCCAGGGCCAGGGAGCAGTTCTTC
j_call: TRBJ2-1
d_call: NA
v_call: TRBV7-2
clone_size: NA

cdr3_aa: CASSEAQGTGVNQPQHF
cdr3_nt: TGTGCCAGCAGTGAAGCGCAAGGGACAGGGGTTAATCAGCCCCAGCATTTT
j_call: TRBJ1-5
d_call: TRBD1
v_call: TRBV6-1
clone_size: NA

cdr3_aa: CASSFGTLTDTQYF
cdr3_nt: TGCGCCAGCAGCTTCGGGACTCTCACAGATACGCAGTATTTT
j_call: TRBJ2-3
d_call: NA
v_call: TRBV5-1
clone_size: NA

cdr3_aa: CASTTGPYNEQFF
cdr3_nt: TGCGCCAGCACAACAGGACCCTACAATGAGCAGTTCTTC
j_call: TRBJ2-1
d_call: NA
v_call: TRBV5-1
clone_size: NA

cdr3_aa: CATSRVRVGAGGGETQYF
cdr3_nt: TGTGCCACCAGCAGAGTCAGAGTGGGGGCAGGGGGAGGAGAGACCCAGTACTTC
j_call: TRBJ2-5
d_call: NA
v_call: TRBV15
clone_size: NA

cdr3_aa: CASGEGGDVQPQHF
cdr3_nt: TGTGCCAGCGGGGAGGGGGGGGACGTACAGCCCCAGCATTTT
j_call: TRBJ1-5
d_call: NA
v_call: TRBV6-5
clone_size: NA

cdr3_aa: CASSLGGTSDEQYF
cdr3_nt: TGCGCCAGCAGCTTGGGGGGGACCTCGGACGAGCAGTACTTC
j_call: TRBJ2-7
d_call: NA
v_call: TRBV5-1
clone_size: NA

cdr3_aa: CASSLEGIGYTF
cdr3_nt: TGCGCCAGCAGTCTAGAGGGCATTGGCTACACCTTC
j_call: TRBJ1-2
d_call: NA
v_call: TRBV4-1
clone_size: once

cdr3_aa: CASSPQTGGIDEQYF
cdr3_nt: TGTGCCAGCAGCCCCCAGACAGGGGGCATTGACGAGCAGTACTTC
j_call: TRBJ2-7
d_call: TRBD1
v_call: TRBV9
clone_size: NA

cdr3_aa: CASRTGGSGYEQYF
cdr3_nt: TGTGCCAGCAGAACTGGGGGTAGCGGCTACGAGCAGTACTTC
j_call: TRBJ2-7
d_call: NA
v_call: TRBV6-6
clone_size: once

cdr3_aa: CASSPDGPGGYTF
cdr3_nt: TGTGCCAGCAGCCCCGACGGGCCTGGGGGCTACACCTTC
j_call: TRBJ1-2
d_call: NA
v_call: TRBV6-6
clone_size: NA